This T cell receptor (beta chain) is from a study of human CD8 memory T cell subsets. TPEX cells were CCR7+ PD-1+ TIGIT+ early memory CD8+ T cells with exhausted-like traits. Germline CDR1 reads SNHLY; CDR2 reads FYNNEI. This CDR3 spans 12 amino acids. Making the TCR beta libraries relied on UMI-labeled 5' RACE. TCRdb reprocessed the 5' RACE reads, with one entry per CDR3 protein and no DNA. The table lists about 5,800 distinct CDR3 sequences. This receptor was identified in a human donor in good health. Sequences were obtained from CD8+ T cells from PBMCs. The chain employs TRBV2 and TRBJ2-7; TCRdb lists TRBD1, though no DNA is available to test this call. The CDR3 protein is CATPGQGSEQYF.